This record covers a single TCR beta chain. Membership in each cohort depended on participant-reported clinical history. In Cohort 3, a recovered donor had either two negative PCRs, clearance, or symptom resolution. The CDR3 length is 17 residues. CDR1 and CDR2 from the germline V gene are LGHNA and YSLEER. The J segment lost 5 bases and the V segment lost 0 bases, leaving 11 bases of the junction unmatched. Per the authors' pipeline: Reference gene primer amplification in the assay estimated nucleated cell counts. Using immunoSEQ multiplex PCR, the repertoire was profiled, and TCRdb retains in-frame clones only, with some absent. V and J calls and clone size are those listed in that table; D and trimming were worked out from the DNA. The table lists about 240,000 clones, roughly 90% of them singletons. The data originate from a study of blood T cell repertoires in COVID-19. Across the study: T cells, B-cell-depleted T cells, or PBMCs provided the cDNA or gDNA that served as material.

This sequence was found in a woman aged 25 to 39 who had recovered from COVID-19. Sequencing was carried out using PBMCs or T cells enriched from blood (not recorded which). The rearrangement joins TRBV4-3 to TRBJ2-5; 8 positions match TRBD1. The CDR3 nucleotides read TGCGCCAGCAGCCAAGATATCATCGCAGGGGGCGAGGAGACCCAGTACTTC. Protein: CASSQDIIAGGEETQYF.